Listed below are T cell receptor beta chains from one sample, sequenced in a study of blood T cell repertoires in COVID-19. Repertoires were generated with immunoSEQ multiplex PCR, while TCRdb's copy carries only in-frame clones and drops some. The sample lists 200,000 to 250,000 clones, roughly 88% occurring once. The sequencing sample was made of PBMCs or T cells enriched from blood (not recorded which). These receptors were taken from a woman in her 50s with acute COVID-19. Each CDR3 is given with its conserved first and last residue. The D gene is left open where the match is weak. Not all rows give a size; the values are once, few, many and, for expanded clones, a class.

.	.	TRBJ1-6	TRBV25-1	CASSGSQGSNSPLHF	TGTGCCAGCAGTGGGTCACAGGGAAGTAATTCACCCCTCCACTTT
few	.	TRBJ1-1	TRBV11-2	CASSYGSRGWGTEAFF	TGTGCCAGCAGCTACGGGTCCCGCGGGTGGGGCACTGAAGCTTTCTTT
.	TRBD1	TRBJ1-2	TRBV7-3	CASSTGQGADLYTF	TGTGCCAGCAGCACCGGACAGGGGGCTGACTTATACACCTTC
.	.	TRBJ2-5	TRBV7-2	CASSPTGQETQYF	TGTGCCAGCAGCCCCACAGGTCAAGAGACCCAGTACTTC
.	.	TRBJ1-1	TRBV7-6	CASSPASVFNTEAFF	TGTGCCAGCAGCCCCGCATCGGTCTTCAACACTGAAGCTTTCTTT
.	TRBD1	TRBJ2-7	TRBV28	CASWDSHYEQYF	TGTGCCAGCTGGGACAGCCATTACGAGCAGTACTTC
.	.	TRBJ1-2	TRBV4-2	CASSQEKGWGYTF	TGTGCCAGCAGCCAAGAGAAGGGGTGGGGCTACACCTTC
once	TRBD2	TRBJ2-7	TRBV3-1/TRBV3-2	CASSQTLSGRSSYEQYF	TGTGCCAGCAGCCAAACGCTTAGCGGGAGGAGCTCCTACGAGCAGTACTTC
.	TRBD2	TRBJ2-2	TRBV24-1	CATSDFTTSGIELFF	TGTGCCACCAGTGATTTCACGACTAGCGGGATCGAGCTGTTTTTT
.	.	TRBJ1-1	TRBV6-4	CASSEIQGAVHTEAFF	TGTGCCAGCAGTGAAATACAGGGTGCGGTGCACACTGAAGCTTTCTTT
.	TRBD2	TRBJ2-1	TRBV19	CASSMGGRVYNEQFF	TGTGCCAGTAGTATGGGCGGGAGGGTTTACAATGAGCAGTTCTTC